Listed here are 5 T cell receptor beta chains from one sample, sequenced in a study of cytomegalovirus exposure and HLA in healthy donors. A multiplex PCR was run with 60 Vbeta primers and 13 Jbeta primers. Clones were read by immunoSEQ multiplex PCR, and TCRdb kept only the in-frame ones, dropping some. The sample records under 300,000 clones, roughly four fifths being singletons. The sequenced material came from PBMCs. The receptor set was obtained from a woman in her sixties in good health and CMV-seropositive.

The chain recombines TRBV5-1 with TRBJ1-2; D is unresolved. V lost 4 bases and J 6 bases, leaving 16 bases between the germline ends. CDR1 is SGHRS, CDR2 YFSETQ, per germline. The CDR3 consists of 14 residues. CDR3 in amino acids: CASSLGPGNDGYTF. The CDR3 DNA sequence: TGCGCCAGCAGCCTAGGCCCCGGCAATGATGGCTACACCTTC.

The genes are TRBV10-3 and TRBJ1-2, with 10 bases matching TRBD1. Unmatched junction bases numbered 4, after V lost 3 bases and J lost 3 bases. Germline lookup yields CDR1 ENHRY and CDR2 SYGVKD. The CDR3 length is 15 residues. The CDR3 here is CAISDPTGGDYGYTF. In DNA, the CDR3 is TGTGCCATCAGTGATCCGACAGGGGGCGACTATGGCTACACCTTC.

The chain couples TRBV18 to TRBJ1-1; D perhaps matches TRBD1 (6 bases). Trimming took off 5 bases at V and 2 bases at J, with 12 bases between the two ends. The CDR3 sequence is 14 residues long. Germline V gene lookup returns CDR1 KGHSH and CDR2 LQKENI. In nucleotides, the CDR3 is TGTGCCAGCTCAGTAATGGACAGCAACACTGAAGCTTTCTTT. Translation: CASSVMDSNTEAFF. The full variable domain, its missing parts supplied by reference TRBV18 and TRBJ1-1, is NAGVMQNPRHLVRRRGQEARLRCSPMKGHSHVYWYRQLPEEGLKFMVYLQKENIIDESGMPKERFSAEFPKEGPSILRIQQVVRGDSAAYFCASSVMDSNTEAFFGQGTRLTVV.

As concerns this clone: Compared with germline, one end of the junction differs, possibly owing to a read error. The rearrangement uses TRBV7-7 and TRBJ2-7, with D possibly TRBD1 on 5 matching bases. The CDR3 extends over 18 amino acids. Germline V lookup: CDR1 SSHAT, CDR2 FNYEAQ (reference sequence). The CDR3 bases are TGTGCTAGCAGCCCACACGATACTGGACACCATAAACCCTACGAGCAGTACTTC. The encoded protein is CASSPHDTGHHKPYEQYF.

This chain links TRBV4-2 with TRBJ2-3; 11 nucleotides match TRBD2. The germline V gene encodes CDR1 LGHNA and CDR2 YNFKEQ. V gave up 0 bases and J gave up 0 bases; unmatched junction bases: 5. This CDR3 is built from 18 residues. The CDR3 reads CASSQDPGLADSTDTQYF. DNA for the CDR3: TGTGCCAGCAGCCAAGACCCGGGACTAGCGGATAGCACAGATACGCAGTATTTT.